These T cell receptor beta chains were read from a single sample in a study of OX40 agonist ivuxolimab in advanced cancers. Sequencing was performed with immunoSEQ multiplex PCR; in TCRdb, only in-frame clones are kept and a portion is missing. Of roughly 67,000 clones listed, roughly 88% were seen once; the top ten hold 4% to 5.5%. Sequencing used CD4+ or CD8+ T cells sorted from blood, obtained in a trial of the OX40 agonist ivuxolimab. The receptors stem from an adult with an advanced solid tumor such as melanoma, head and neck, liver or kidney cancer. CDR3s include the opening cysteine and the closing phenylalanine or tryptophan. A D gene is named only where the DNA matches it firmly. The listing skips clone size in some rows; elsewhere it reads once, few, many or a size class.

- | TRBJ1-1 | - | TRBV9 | TGTGCCAGCAGCGTAAACCTATTCACTGAAGCTTTCTTT | CASSVNLFTEAFF
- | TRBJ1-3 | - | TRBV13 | TGTGCCAGCAGCTCCCGACGGTCGAGCTCTGGAAACACCATATATTTT | CASSSRRSSSGNTIYF
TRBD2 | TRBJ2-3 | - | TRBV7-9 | TGTGCCAGCAGCCCCGCACTAGCGGATCGCACAGATACGCAGTATTTT | CASSPALADRTDTQYF
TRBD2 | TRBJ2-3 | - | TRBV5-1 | TGCGCCAGCAGCTTGGCGACTAGCGCTACTGCAGATACGCAGTATTTT | CASSLATSATADTQYF
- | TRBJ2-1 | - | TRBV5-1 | TGCGCCAGCAGCTTGGGAGGGGGTCGGGACAATGAGCAGTTCTTC | CASSLGGGRDNEQFF
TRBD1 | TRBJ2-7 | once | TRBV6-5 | TGTGCCAGCAGCTCAACGTGGGACAGGCAGTACTTC | CASSSTWDRQYF
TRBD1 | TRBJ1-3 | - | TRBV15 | TGTGCCACCACAAATCAACAGGGGCTTGGGTCTGGAAACACCATATATTTT | CATTNQQGLGSGNTIYF
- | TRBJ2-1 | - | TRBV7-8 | TGTGCCAGCAGCCCTGGAAATGAGCAGTTCTTC | CASSPGNEQFF
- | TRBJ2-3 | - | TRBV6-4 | TGTGCCAGCAGTGACTCTGGTGATACGCAGTATTTT | CASSDSGDTQYF
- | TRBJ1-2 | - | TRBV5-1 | TGCGCCAGCCGACCGGGAACCAAGGGCTACACCTTC | CASRPGTKGYTF
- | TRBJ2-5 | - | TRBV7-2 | TGTGCCAGCAGCTTGGCGGGACGGGAGACCCAGTACTTC | CASSLAGRETQYF
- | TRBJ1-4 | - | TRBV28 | TGTGCCAGCAGCTTGGCCCAGGCGGCGGGTAATGAAAAACTGTTTTTT | CASSLAQAAGNEKLFF
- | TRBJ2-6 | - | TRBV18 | TGTGCCAGCTCAAGAAGTGCGGGGGCCAACGTCCTGACTTTC | CASSRSAGANVLTF
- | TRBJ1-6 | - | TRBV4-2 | TGTGCCAGCAGCCAAGGAGGGGCGGCCTATAATTCACCCCTCCACTTT | CASSQGGAAYNSPLHF
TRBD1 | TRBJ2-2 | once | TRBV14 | TGTGCCAGCAGCCCGGGACAGGGAGGCACCGGGGAGCTGTTTTTT | CASSPGQGGTGELFF
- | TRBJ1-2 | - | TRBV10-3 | TGTGCCATCAGTGAGTCGACCGGATCTAACTATGGCTACACCTTC | CAISESTGSNYGYTF
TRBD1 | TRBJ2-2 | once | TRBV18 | TGTGCCAGCTCACCACAGGGGGCGGTGGCCGGGGAGCTGTTTTTT | CASSPQGAVAGELFF
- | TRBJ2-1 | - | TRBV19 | TGTGCCAGTAGTATCGGGACCAGCAACAATGAGCAGTTCTTC | CASSIGTSNNEQFF
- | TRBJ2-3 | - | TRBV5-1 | TGCGCCAGCAGCTGGGCGGGCACAGATACGCAGTATTTT | CASSWAGTDTQYF
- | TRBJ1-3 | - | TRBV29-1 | TGCAGCTTTATCTCAGGGTCTGGAAACACCATATATTTT | CSFISGSGNTIYF
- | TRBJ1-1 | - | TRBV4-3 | TGCGCCAGCAGCCAAGAAAGGGTTGTCCCTGAAGCTTTCTTT | CASSQERVVPEAFF
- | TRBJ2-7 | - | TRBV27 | TGTGCCAGCAGTTTATTCTGGGCACAGGCGTCAAGCGAGCAGTACTTC | CASSLFWAQASSEQYF
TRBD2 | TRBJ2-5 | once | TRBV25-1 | TGTGCCAGCAGTATGATAGCGGGAGGGCCATCACCAAAAGAGACCCAGTACTTC | CASSMIAGGPSPKETQYF
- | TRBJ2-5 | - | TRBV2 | TGTGCCAGCAGTTTCCGACGGGAAGAGACCCAGTACTTC | CASSFRREETQYF
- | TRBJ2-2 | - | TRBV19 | TGTGCCAGTAGTAGGACAGAGAACACCGGGGAGCTGTTTTTT | CASSRTENTGELFF
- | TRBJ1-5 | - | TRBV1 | TGCACCAGCAGCCAAGATCGGGGGGCGGTGAGCAATCAGCCCCAGCATTTT | CTSSQDRGAVSNQPQHF
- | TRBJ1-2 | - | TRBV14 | TGTGCCAGCAGCCAAGGGCAAAACTATGGCTACACCTTC | CASSQGQNYGYTF
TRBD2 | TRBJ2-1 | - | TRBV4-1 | TGCGCCAGCAGCCAAGGAGCGGGGCCCTACAATGAGCAGTTCTTC | CASSQGAGPYNEQFF
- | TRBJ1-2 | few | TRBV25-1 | TGTGCCAGCAGTGCCGGGACAAACTATGGCTACACCTTC | CASSAGTNYGYTF
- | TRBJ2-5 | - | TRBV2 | TGTGCCAGCAGACAGCGGCAAGAGACCCAGTACTTC | CASRQRQETQYF
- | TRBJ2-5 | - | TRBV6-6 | TGTGCCAGCAGTTCCGCGGAAGAGACCCAGTACTTC | CASSSAEETQYF
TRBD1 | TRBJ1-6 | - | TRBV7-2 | TGTGCCAGCAGTACCGGGACAGGGAAAAATTCACCCCTCCACTTT | CASSTGTGKNSPLHF
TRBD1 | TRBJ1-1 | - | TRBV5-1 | TGCGCCAGCAGCTCCACCGGGACAGGGGTAAAAGCTTTCTTT | CASSSTGTGVKAFF
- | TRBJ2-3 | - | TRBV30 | TGTGCCTGGAGCCTGGGAGGGGGTTTCACAGATACGCAGTATTTT | CAWSLGGGFTDTQYF
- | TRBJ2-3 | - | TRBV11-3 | TGTGCCAGCAGCTTAGTCGGCGGGGAGGCAGATACGCAGTATTTT | CASSLVGGEADTQYF
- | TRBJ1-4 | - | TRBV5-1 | TGCGCCAGCAGCGCCCCCCAGGGTGAAAAACTGTTTTTT | CASSAPQGEKLFF
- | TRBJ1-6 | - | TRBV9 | TGTGCCAGCAGCGCAAAGTATAATTCACCCCTCCACTTT | CASSAKYNSPLHF